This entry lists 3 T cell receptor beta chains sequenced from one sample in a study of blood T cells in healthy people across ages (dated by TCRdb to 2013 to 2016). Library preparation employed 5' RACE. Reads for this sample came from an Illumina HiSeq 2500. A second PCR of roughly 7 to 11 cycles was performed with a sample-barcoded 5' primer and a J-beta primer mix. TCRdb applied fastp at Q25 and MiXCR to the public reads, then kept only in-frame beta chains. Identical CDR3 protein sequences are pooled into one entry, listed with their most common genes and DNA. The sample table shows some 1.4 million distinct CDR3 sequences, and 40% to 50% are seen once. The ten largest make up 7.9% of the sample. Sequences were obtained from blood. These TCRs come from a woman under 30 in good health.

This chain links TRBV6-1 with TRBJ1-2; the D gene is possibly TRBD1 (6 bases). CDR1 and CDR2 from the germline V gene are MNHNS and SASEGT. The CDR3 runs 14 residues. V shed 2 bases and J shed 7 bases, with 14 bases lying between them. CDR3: CASSEKGRGGGYTF. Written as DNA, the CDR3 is TGTGCCAGCAGTGAAAAGGGGAGGGGGGGTGGCTACACCTTC.

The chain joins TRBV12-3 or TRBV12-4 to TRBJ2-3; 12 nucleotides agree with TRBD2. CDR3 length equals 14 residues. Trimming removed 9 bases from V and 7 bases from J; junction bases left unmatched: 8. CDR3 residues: CASFTSGGRNTQYF. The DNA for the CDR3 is TGTGCCAGTTTCACTAGCGGGGGGCGGAATACGCAGTATTTT.

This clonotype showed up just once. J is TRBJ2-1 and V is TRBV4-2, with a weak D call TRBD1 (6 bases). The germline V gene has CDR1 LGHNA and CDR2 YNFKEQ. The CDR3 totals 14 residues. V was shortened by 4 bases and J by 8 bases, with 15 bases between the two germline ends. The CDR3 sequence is CASSPGTSDDEQFF. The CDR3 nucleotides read TGTGCCAGCAGCCCCGGGACATCGGACGATGAGCAGTTCTTC.